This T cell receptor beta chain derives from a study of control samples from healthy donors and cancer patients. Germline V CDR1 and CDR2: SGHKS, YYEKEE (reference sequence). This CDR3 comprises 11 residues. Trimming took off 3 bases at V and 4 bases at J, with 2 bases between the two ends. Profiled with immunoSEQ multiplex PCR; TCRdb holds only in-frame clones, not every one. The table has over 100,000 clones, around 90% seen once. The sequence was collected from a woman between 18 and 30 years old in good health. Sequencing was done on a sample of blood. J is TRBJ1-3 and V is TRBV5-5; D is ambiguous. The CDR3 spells CASSSGNTIYF. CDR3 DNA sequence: TGTGCCAGCAGCTCGGGAAACACCATATATTTT.